This T cell receptor (beta chain) was retrieved from a study of resident and recirculating memory T cells in vitiligo. Across the whole study: The samples were homogenized without cell sorting before genomic DNA extraction.

Germline V lookup: CDR1 SGHRS, CDR2 YFSETQ. This CDR3 region has 13 residues. Trimming removed 4 bases from V and 4 bases from J; junction bases left unmatched: 2. Only in-frame clones appear in the TCRdb table, and some are missing; sequencing was by immunoSEQ multiplex PCR. This sample has 70,000 to 95,000 clones, with under 95% found just once. The TCR comes from a male donor with vitiligo. The sample comprised blood. V and J are TRBV5-1 and TRBJ2-3; TRBD1 aligns across 8 bases. In DNA, the CDR3 is TGCGCCAGCAGCGGACAGGGCGCAGATACGCAGTATTTT. Amino acids: CASSGQGADTQYF.